The rows below give T cell receptor beta chains drawn from one sample of a study of beta chain features in type 1 diabetes. Assay used: immunoSEQ multiplex PCR; TCRdb lists only in-frame clones, some missing. The table shows 200,000 to 250,000 clones, with around 68% occurring only once. Sequenced sample: naive CD4+ T cells from blood. Every receptor here comes from a man younger than 40 in good health. Both conserved end residues are part of each CDR3.

V: TRBV28
J: TRBJ2-1
CDR3: CASWTRLAGYNEQFF

V: TRBV30
J: TRBJ1-6
CDR3: CAWSRDRVVSPLHF

V: TRBV30
J: TRBJ1-5
CDR3: CAWSGKSNQPQHF

V: TRBV29-1
J: TRBJ2-1
CDR3: CSVSRTSGRVLEQFF

V: TRBV7-2
J: TRBJ1-1
CDR3: CASSPLQGSEAFF

V: TRBV7-2
J: TRBJ2-5
CDR3: CASSLIGETQYF

V: TRBV30
J: TRBJ2-1
CDR3: CAWSVKIRGNNEQFF

V: TRBV25-1
J: TRBJ2-7
CDR3: CASTLTGEGRTYEQYF

V: TRBV30
J: TRBJ2-7
CDR3: CAWSGTGYEQYF

V: TRBV5-1
J: TRBJ2-5
CDR3: CASSLGQETQYF

V: TRBV30
J: TRBJ2-3
CDR3: CAWTSGAGTQYF

V: TRBV5-1
J: TRBJ2-5
CDR3: CASSLAGGTTQETQYF

V: TRBV30
J: TRBJ2-1
CDR3: CAGEGLYNEQFF